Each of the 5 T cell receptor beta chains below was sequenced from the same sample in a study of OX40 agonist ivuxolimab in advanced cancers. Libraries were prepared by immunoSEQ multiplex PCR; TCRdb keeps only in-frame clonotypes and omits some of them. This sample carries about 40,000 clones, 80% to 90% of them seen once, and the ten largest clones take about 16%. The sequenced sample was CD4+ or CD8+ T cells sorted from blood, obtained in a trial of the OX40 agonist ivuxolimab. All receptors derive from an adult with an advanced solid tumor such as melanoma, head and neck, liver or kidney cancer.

The CDR3 DNA follows: TGTGCCAGCAGTTTATATGGGGGTATAGTAGAGACCCAGTACTTC. Its protein product is CASSLYGGIVETQYF. J is TRBJ2-5 and V is TRBV27; D tentatively reads TRBD1 or TRBD2 (5 bases each). V dropped 1 base and J dropped 4 bases, with 13 bases sitting between them. The germline gives CDR1 MNHEY, CDR2 SMNVEV (reference sequence). The CDR3 spans 15 residues.

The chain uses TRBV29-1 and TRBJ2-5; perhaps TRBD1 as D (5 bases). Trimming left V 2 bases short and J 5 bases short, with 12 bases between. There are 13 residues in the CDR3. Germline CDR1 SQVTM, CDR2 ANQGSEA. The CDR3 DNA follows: TGCAGCGTTGAACCAGGGCCATACGAGACCCAGTACTTC. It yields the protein CSVEPGPYETQYF.

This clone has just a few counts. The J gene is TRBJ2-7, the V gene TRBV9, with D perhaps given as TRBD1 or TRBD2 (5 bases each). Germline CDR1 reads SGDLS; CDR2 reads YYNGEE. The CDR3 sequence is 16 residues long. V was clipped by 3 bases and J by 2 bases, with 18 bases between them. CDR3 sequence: CASSETVGPYPYEQYF. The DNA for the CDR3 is TGTGCCAGCAGCGAAACCGTGGGACCCTATCCCTACGAGCAGTACTTC.

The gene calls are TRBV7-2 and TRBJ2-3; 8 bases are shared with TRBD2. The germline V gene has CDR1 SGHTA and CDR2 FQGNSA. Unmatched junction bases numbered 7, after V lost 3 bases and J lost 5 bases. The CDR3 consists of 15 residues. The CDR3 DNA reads TGTGCCAGCAGCTTTACGGGAGGGCGGGGAGATACGCAGTATTTT. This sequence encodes CASSFTGGRGDTQYF.

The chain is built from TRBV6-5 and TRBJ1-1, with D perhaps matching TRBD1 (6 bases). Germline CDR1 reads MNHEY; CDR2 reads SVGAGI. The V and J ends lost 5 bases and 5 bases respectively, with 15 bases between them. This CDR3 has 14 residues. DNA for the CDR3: TGTGCCAGCAGTGAAGTGAGGGGGAGGACTGAAGCTTTCTTT. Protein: CASSEVRGRTEAFF.